These 15 T cell receptor beta chains were all obtained from the same sample, sequenced in a study of cytomegalovirus exposure and HLA in healthy donors. Researchers ran the PCR with 60 Vbeta and 13 Jbeta primers. Libraries were prepared by immunoSEQ multiplex PCR; TCRdb keeps only in-frame clonotypes and omits some of them. The repertoire consists of some 180,000 clones, with roughly 73% occurring once and the leading ten covering 1.5% to 2%. Sample: PBMCs. The receptors derive from a woman aged 30 to 39 in good health and CMV-seronegative.

This rearrangement joins TRBV19 to TRBJ1-2; the match to TRBD1 covers 8 bases. The CDR3 sequence is 16 residues long. V lost 5 bases, J lost 4 bases, and 12 bases stayed unmatched. Germline loops: CDR1 LNHDA, CDR2 SQIVND (reference sequence). CDR3 in amino acids: CASSLTGTGFPYGYTF. For the CDR3, the DNA is TGTGCCAGTAGTCTCACCGGGACAGGATTCCCCTATGGCTACACCTTC. The variable domain in full, with the rest retrieved from reference TRBV19 and TRBJ1-2, is DGGITQSPKYLFRKEGQNVTLSCEQNLNHDAMYWYRQDPGQGLRLIYYSQIVNDFQKGDIAEGYSVSREKKESFPLTVTSAQKNPTAFYLCASSLTGTGFPYGYTFGSGTRLTVV.

This clone showed up just a few times. In DNA, the CDR3 is TGTGCCAGCACCACGCGGGCCTCCTACAATGAGCAGTTCTTC. It is translated as CASTTRASYNEQFF. The chain recombines TRBV28 with TRBJ2-1; D perhaps matches TRBD2 (5 bases). CDR3 size: 14 residues. The V end lost 7 bases, the J end lost 0 bases, and 10 bases lay between the germline ends. The germline V gene encodes CDR1 MDHEN and CDR2 SYDVKM.

The rearrangement joins TRBV9 to TRBJ2-7; TRBD2 aligns across 12 bases. The length of the CDR3 is 17 residues. The J segment lost 1 base and the V segment lost 3 bases, leaving 8 bases of the junction unmatched. Germline CDR1 reads SGDLS; CDR2 reads YYNGEE. CDR3 loop: CASSGSPGLAGSYEQYF. As DNA, the CDR3 is TGTGCCAGCAGCGGATCTCCGGGACTAGCGGGTTCCTACGAGCAGTACTTC.

This rearrangement joins TRBV28 to TRBJ2-5; a weak D match, TRBD2 (5 bases). The CDR3 contains 13 residues. Trimming pared 5 bases from V and 4 bases from J, leaving 11 bases between. CDR1 is MDHEN and CDR2 is SYDVKM in the germline V gene. CDR3 sequence reads: CASSLTRVETQYF. Written as DNA, the CDR3 is TGTGCCAGCAGTCTGACGAGGGTAGAGACCCAGTACTTC.

The genes are TRBV5-1 and TRBJ1-1, with D possibly being TRBD1 (6 bases). In germline, CDR1 is SGHRS, CDR2 YFSETQ. This CDR3 region has 15 residues. Between the trimmed V and J ends, which lost 2 bases and 4 bases, there was a span of 15 bases. CDR3 coding DNA: TGCGCCAGCAGCTTCTATAGGGGGAAAGGCACTGAAGCTTTCTTT. It is translated as CASSFYRGKGTEAFF.

The V gene is TRBV5-1, the J gene TRBJ2-2, with D hard to call. Trimming left V 4 bases short and J 2 bases short, with 9 bases between. The CDR3 loop spans 14 amino acids. CDR1 is SGHRS and CDR2 is YFSETQ in the germline V gene. CDR3 DNA sequence: TGCGCCAGCAGCCACCCCACTAACACCGGGGAGCTGTTTTTT. Protein product: CASSHPTNTGELFF.

The chain links TRBV6-1 to TRBJ1-4; 7 bases agree with TRBD1. The CDR3 has 15 residues. V dropped 3 bases and J dropped 8; count of bases not matched to a gene: 9. The germline V gene encodes CDR1 MNHNS and CDR2 SASEGT. The DNA of the CDR3 is TGTGCCAGCAGTGAGTTGGAGGGGGCAGGAGAAAAACTGTTTTTT. This sequence encodes CASSELEGAGEKLFF.

This rearrangement joins TRBV10-2 to TRBJ1-4, with unresolved D. This CDR3 has 13 amino acids. The ends were cut back, 7 bases at V and 0 bases at J, with 6 bases in the middle. Germline values: CDR1 WSHSY, CDR2 SAAADI. The CDR3 protein is CASTTATNEKLFF. CDR3 DNA sequence: TGCGCCAGCACAACAGCAACTAATGAAAAACTGTTTTTT.

The chain is built from TRBV1 and TRBJ2-7; the table's TRBD2 call for D was not verified on the DNA. TRBV1 is a recognized pseudogene. The CDR3 has 14 residues. The CDR3 reads CTSSPLRGNYEQYF. CDR3 coding DNA: TGCACCAGCAGCCCCCTGCGGGGGAACTACGAGCAGTACTTC.

This clone came up once. The rearrangement joins TRBV7-9 to TRBJ2-1; the match to TRBD2 covers 10 bases. CDR3 length: 17 residues. The V gene's germline CDR1 is SEHNR and CDR2 FQNEAQ (reference sequence). Trimming took 5 bases from V and 4 from J; bases not matched to a gene: 11. As DNA, the CDR3 is TGTGCCAGCAGCCTCCTAGCGGGAGCGGTTGGGTACAATGAGCAGTTCTTC. Translation: CASSLLAGAVGYNEQFF.

The count of this clone is one. This chain connects TRBV27 to TRBJ1-1, with D perhaps TRBD1 (6 bases). The CDR3 has 18 residues. Germline-derived CDR1 and CDR2 are MNHEY and SMNVEV (reference sequence). The germline V and J ends were trimmed by 1 base and 2 bases, with 20 bases remaining between them. The chain's CDR3 is CASSLWAPGRGANTEAFF. The CDR3 bases are TGTGCCAGCAGTTTATGGGCCCCAGGGAGGGGGGCTAACACTGAAGCTTTCTTT.

This chain joins TRBV6-1 and TRBJ1-5; 7 nucleotides match TRBD1. J gave up 0 bases and V 5 bases, and 4 bases lay outside the gene matches. This CDR3 contains 15 residues. Germline CDR1 is MNHNS and CDR2 is SASEGT. The CDR3 reads CASSPGTDSNQPQHF. Written as DNA, the CDR3 is TGTGCCAGCAGTCCTGGGACAGATAGCAATCAGCCCCAGCATTTT.

The chain links TRBV6-1 to TRBJ2-7; tentatively, D is TRBD1 (6 bases). CDR3 length: 14 residues. Germline V gives CDR1 MNHNS, CDR2 SASEGT. The V end lost 6 bases, the J end lost 2 bases, and 14 bases lay between the germline ends. In DNA, the CDR3 is TGTGCCAGCAGGATACAGGGATTCCCCTACGAGCAGTACTTC. Translated: CASRIQGFPYEQYF.

CDR3 protein: CASSLEGIPSGNTIYF. DNA of the CDR3: TGCGCCAGCAGCTTGGAGGGGATTCCCTCTGGAAACACCATATATTTT. The chain combines TRBV5-1 with TRBJ1-3, with D tentatively TRBD1 (5 bases). V shed 0 bases and J shed 0 bases, with 10 bases lying between them. The germline V gene has CDR1 SGHRS and CDR2 YFSETQ. The CDR3 runs 16 residues.

This chain connects TRBV2 to TRBJ1-2, with D possibly matching TRBD1 (6 bases). V was pared by 3 bases and J by 4 bases, with 9 bases between. The length of the CDR3 is 13 residues. In germline, CDR1 is SNHLY, CDR2 FYNNEI. The CDR3 DNA sequence: TGTGCCAGCAGTGATCGAGGGGGCTATGGCTACACCTTC. It yields the protein CASSDRGGYGYTF.